This T cell receptor (beta chain) was identified in a study of PD-1 blockade in classical Hodgkin lymphoma. By sample share, this clone is medium-sized. Its cognate antigen is unknown. This same CDR3 is encoded by further DNA sequences in the sample. Each patient relapsed following autologous stem cell transplantation, and prior brentuximab vedotin exposure differed. Broader study findings: Prior therapy or disease activity may underlie the repertoire differences, whose causes remain undefined.

Using immunoSEQ multiplex PCR, the repertoire was profiled, and TCRdb retains in-frame clones only, with some absent. The sample yields approximately 100,000 clones, around 89% seen once. In germline, CDR1 is MDHEN, CDR2 SYDVKM. V gave up 3 bases and J gave up 7 bases, with 13 bases separating them. The CDR3 runs 14 residues. Sequencing was performed on peripheral blood mononuclear cells (PBMCs), taken before the second cycle of nivolumab. This chain joins TRBV28 and TRBJ1-5, with D tentatively TRBD1 (6 bases). The receptor was derived from a human donor with classical Hodgkin lymphoma. CDR3 sequence: CASSFLAGVQPQHF. As DNA, the CDR3 is TGTGCCAGCAGTTTTCTGGCAGGGGTACAGCCCCAGCATTTT.